This T cell receptor beta chain emerged from a study of CD8 T cells in Susac syndrome. CDR1 is DFQATT and CDR2 is SNEGSKA in the germline V gene (reference sequence). J gave up 13 bases and V 4 bases, and 7 bases lay outside the gene matches. The CDR3 totals 10 residues. With random hexamers, reverse transcription was performed on about 0.45 to 1 ug of RNA. It was immunoSEQ multiplex PCR that amplified TCR beta CDR3 across 54 Vbeta and 13 Jbeta. MiXCR was run by TCRdb on the immunoSEQ multiplex PCR reads, yielding one entry per CDR3 protein. The data contain more than 150,000 distinct CDR3 sequences, around 94% of them seen just once; the ten biggest clones take up more than 0.12%. Blood CD8+ and CD4+ T cells underwent high-throughput TCR beta sequencing. Healthy donors constituted the controls, which were matched for age and sex. Bulk CD8+ and CD4+ cells came from magnetic negative isolation; CD8+ TEMRA by FACS.

Sequences were obtained from CD4+ T cells from PBMCs. J is TRBJ2-7 and V is TRBV20-1; the match to TRBD1 covers 7 bases. This receptor was taken from a human donor in good health. CDR3 DNA sequence: TGCAGTGCTAACAGGGGTTGGACATACTTC. Residues: CSANRGWTYF.